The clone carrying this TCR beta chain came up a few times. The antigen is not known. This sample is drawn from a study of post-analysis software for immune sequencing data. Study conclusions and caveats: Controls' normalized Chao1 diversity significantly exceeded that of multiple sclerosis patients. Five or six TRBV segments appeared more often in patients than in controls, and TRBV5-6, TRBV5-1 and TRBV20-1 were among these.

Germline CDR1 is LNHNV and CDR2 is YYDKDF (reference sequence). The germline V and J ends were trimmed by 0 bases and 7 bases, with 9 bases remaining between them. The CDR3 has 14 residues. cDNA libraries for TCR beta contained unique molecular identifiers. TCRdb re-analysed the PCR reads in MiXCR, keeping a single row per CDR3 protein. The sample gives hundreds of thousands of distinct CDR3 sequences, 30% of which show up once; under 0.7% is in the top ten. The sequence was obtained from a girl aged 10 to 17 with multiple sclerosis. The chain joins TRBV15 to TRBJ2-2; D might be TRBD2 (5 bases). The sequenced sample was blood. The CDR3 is CATSRDPGVGELFF. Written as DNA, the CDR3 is TGTGCCACCAGCAGAGATCCCGGGGTCGGGGAGCTGTTTTTT.